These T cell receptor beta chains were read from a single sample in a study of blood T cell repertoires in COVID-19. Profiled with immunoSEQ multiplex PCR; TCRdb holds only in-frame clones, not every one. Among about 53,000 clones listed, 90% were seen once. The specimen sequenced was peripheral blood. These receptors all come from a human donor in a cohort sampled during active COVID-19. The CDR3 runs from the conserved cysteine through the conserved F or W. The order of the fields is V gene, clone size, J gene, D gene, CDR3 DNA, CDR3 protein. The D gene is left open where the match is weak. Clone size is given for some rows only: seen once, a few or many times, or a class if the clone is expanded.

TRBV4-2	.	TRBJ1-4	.	TGTGCCAGCAGCCAAGGCGGCAGGGTTGGTGAAAAACTGTTTTTT	CASSQGGRVGEKLFF
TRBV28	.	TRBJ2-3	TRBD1	TGTGCCAGCAGTTTTCAAACTGGGACAGTGACAGATACGCAGTATTTT	CASSFQTGTVTDTQYF
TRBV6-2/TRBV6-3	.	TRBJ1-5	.	TGTGCCAGCAGTACAAACACAGGGACCCCCTCGTGGCAGCCCCAGCATTTT	CASSTNTGTPSWQPQHF
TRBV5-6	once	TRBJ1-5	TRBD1	TGTGCCAGCAGCTTGGGTTCAGGGGGTGTTAGGCAGCCCCAGCATTTT	CASSLGSGGVRQPQHF
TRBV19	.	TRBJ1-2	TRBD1	TGTGCCAGTAGAGGACGACAGGGAGTGAGAAATGGCTACACCTTC	CASRGRQGVRNGYTF
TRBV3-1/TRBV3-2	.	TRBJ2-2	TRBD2	TGTGCCAGCAGCCAAGACCCGGAGGGAGGTGTAGCGGGAGGTCGAACCGGGGAGCTGTTTTTT	CASSQDPEGGVAGGRTGELFF
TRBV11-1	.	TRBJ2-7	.	TGTGCCAGCAGCTTAGTACGGGGGAACGAGCAGTACTTC	CASSLVRGNEQYF
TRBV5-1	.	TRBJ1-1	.	TGCGCCAGCAGCTGGATAACAGGGAACACTGAAGCTTTCTTT	CASSWITGNTEAFF
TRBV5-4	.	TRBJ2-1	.	TGTGCCAGCAGCCATTCAGGGGATTACAATGAGCAGTTCTTC	CASSHSGDYNEQFF
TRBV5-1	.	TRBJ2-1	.	TGCGTCAGCAGCTTGGGTGAGGGCGAATCCTACAATGAGCAGTTCTTC	CVSSLGEGESYNEQFF
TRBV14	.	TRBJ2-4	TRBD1	TGTGCCAGCAGTCTACGGACAGGTCCCAAAAACATTCAGTACTTC	CASSLRTGPKNIQYF
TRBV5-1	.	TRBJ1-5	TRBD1	TGCGCCAGCAGCCTCACAGGGGGCAATCAGCCCCAGCATTTT	CASSLTGGNQPQHF
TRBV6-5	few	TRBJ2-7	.	TGTGCCAGCAGTTACTCGAGGGAATACGAGCAGTACTTC	CASSYSREYEQYF
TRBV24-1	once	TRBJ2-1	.	TGTGCCACCAGTGATTTACCGGGGGATAATGAGCAGTTCTTC	CATSDLPGDNEQFF
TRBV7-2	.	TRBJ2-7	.	TGTGCCAGCAGCTTAGGGGGGCAAGGAGAGCAGTACTTC	CASSLGGQGEQYF
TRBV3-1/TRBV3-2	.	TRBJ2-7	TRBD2	TGTGCCAGCAGCCAAGCCCGGACTAGCGGAAGCTACGAGCAGTACTTC	CASSQARTSGSYEQYF
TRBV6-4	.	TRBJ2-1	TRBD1	TGTGCCAGCAGTGACTCTCGACAGGGGGCTTTTAGTGAGCAGTTCTTC	CASSDSRQGAFSEQFF
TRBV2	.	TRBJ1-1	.	TGTGCCAGCAGTATCCGGGGAACTGAAGCTTTCTTT	CASSIRGTEAFF
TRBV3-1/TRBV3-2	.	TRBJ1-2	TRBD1	TGTGCCAGCAGCAAGGGGGCAGGCTATGGCTACACCTTC	CASSKGAGYGYTF
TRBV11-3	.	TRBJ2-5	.	TGTGCCAGCAGCTTCCACTTCCTGTACTTC	CASSFHFLYF
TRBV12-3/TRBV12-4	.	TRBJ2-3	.	TGTGCCAGCAGTTTAACCCCGAGGGAGCAGTATTTT	CASSLTPREQYF
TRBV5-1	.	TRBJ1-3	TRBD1	TGCGCCAGCAGCTTGGGCACAGGGGGCGCGGGAAACACCATATATTTT	CASSLGTGGAGNTIYF